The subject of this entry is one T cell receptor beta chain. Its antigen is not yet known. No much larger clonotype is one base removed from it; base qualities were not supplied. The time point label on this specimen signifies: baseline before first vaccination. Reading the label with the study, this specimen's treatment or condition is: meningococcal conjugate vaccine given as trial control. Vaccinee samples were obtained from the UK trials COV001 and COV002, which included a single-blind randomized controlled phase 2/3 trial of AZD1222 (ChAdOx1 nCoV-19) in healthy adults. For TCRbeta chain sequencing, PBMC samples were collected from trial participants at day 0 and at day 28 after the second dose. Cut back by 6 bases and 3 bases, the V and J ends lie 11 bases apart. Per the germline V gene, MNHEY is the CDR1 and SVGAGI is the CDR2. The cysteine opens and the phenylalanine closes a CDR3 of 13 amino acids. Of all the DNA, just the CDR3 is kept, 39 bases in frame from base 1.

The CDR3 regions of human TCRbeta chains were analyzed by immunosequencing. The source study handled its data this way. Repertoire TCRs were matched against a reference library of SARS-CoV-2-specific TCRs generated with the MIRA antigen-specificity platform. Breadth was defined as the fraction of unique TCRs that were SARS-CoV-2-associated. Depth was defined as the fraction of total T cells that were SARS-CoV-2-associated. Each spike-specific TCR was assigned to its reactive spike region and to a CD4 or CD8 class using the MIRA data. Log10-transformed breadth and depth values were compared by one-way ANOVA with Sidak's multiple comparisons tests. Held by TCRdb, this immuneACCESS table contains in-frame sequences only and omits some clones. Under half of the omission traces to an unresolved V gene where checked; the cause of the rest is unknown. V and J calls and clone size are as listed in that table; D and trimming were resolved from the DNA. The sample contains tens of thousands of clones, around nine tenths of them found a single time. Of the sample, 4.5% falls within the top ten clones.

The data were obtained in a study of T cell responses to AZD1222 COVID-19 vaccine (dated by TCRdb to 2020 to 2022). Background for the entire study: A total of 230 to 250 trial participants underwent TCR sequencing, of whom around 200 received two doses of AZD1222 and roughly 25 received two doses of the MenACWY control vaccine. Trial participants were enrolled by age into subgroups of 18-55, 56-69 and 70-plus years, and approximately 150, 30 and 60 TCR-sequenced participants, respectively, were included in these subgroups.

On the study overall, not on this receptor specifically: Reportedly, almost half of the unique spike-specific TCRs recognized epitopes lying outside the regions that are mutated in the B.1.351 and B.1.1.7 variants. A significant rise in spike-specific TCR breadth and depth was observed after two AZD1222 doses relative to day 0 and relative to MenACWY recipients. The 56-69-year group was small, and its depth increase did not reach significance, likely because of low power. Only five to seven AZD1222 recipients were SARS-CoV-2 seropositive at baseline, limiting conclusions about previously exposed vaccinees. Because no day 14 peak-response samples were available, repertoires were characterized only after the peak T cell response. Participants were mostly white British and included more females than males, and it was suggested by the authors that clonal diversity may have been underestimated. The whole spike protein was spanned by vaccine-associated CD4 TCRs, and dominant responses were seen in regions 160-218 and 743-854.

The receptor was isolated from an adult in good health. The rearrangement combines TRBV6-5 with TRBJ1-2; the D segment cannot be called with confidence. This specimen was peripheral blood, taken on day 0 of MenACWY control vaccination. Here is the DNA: TGTGCCAGCAGCTCCGGGATCTACTATGGCTACACCTTC. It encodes CASSSGIYYGYTF.